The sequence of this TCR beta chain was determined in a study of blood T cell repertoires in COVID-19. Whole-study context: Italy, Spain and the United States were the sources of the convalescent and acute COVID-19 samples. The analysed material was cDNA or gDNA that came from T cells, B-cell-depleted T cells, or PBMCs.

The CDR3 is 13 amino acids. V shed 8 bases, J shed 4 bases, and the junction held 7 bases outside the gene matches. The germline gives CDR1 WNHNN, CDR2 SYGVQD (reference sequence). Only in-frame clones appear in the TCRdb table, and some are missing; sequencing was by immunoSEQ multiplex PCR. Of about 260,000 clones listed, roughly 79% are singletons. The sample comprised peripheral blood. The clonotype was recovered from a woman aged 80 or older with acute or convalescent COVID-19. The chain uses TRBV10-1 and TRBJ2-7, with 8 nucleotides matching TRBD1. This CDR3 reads CASCRQGHYEQYF. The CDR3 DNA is TGCGCCAGCTGCCGACAGGGGCATTACGAGCAGTACTTC.